This entry concerns a single TCR beta chain. Data came from immunoSEQ multiplex PCR; TCRdb stores just in-frame clones and leaves some out. The table has approximately 150,000 clones, roughly nine tenths seen once; the top ten hold around 4%. The data derive from a study of blood T cell repertoires in COVID-19. As for the study in general: Nucleic acid was either cDNA or gDNA, and it came from T cells, B-cell-depleted T cells, or PBMCs.

The origin of this receptor is a woman between 55 and 75 years old with active or convalescent COVID-19. The source material was peripheral blood.

The CDR3 nucleotides read TGTGCCAGCAGTTACTCGGGGAGAATCGCGGATACGCAGTATTTT. Amino acid sequence: CASSYSGRIADTQYF. The genes are TRBV6-5 and TRBJ2-3; D is possibly TRBD2 (5 bases). The CDR3 runs 15 residues. Trimming removed 0 bases from V and 6 bases from J, with 13 bases in between. Per the germline V gene, CDR1 is MNHEY and CDR2 is SVGAGI.